The subject of this entry is one T cell receptor (beta chain). Its antigen is as yet unknown. V was pared by 4 bases and J by 0 bases, with 16 bases between. The CDR3 is 16 residues long. Germline V CDR1 and CDR2: SGHTA, FQGNSA. This sample was included in a study of PD-L1 blockade in urothelial cancer. The time point here: pretreatment peripheral blood. PCRs each included synthetic TCR analog templates spiked in. TCRdb keeps only in-frame clones here, not all; method: immunoSEQ multiplex PCR. This table has some 63,000 clones, 75% to 85% appearing once. Regarding the study as a whole: Pretreatment peripheral blood TCR clonality that fell below the median predicted better survival among the patients studied.

The sequence was collected from a man aged 70 or older with urothelial cancer. The input for sequencing was PBMCs, taken around atezolizumab (anti-PD-L1) treatment. This chain links TRBV7-2 with TRBJ2-7; D is possibly TRBD2 (6 bases). CDR3 nucleotide sequence: TGTGCCAGCAGCTCCCTGCTCCGGGACTCCTCCTACGAGCAGTACTTC. Residues: CASSSLLRDSSYEQYF.